This T cell receptor (beta chain) emerged from a study of blood T cell repertoires in COVID-19. For the study at large: PBMCs, B-cell-depleted T cells, or T cells provided the cDNA or gDNA that made up the material.

V lost 7 bases and J 0 bases, leaving 16 bases between the germline ends. Germline CDR1 reads SGHVS; CDR2 reads FQNEAQ. This CDR3 spans 15 amino acids. Methods used by the authors: Quantification of nucleated cells was approximated via reference gene primer amplification. Using immunoSEQ multiplex PCR, the repertoire was profiled, and TCRdb retains in-frame clones only, with some absent. V and J calls and clone size follow that table, whereas D and trimming were derived from the DNA. The sample carries 98,000 or so clones, 82% recorded once. There are a few counts of this clone. The chain carries TRBV7-8 and TRBJ2-7, with D unclear. The sequence derives from a man aged 60 to 75 with acute or convalescent COVID-19. The sample taken for sequencing was peripheral blood. This chain's CDR3 is CASTKAGFFSYEQYF. In DNA form, the CDR3 reads TGTGCCAGCACTAAGGCAGGATTTTTCTCCTACGAGCAGTACTTC.